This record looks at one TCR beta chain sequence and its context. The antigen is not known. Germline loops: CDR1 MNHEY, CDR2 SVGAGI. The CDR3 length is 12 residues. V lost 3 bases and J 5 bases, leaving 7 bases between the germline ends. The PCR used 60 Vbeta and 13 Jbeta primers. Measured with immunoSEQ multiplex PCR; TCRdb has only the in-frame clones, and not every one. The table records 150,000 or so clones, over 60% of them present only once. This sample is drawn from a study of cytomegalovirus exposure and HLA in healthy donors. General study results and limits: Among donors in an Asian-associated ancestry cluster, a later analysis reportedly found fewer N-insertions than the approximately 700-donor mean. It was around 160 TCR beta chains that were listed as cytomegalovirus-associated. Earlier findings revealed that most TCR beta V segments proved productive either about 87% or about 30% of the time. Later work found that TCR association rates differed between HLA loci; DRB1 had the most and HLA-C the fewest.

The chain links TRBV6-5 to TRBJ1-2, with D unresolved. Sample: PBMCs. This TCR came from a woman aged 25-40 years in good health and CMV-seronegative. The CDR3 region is CASSYGQYGYTF. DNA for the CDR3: TGTGCCAGCAGTTATGGGCAGTATGGCTACACCTTC.